This T cell receptor beta chain was captured in a study of T-cell memory formation after mild COVID-19. Study in general: Each donor largely had its own TCR clusters.

The germline V gene encodes CDR1 SEHNR and CDR2 FQNEAQ (reference sequence). J was trimmed by 1 base and V by 8 bases; bases with no gene match: 3. The CDR3 has 13 residues. Each CDR3 protein is one row after TCRdb ran MiXCR on the 5' RACE reads. The table lists fewer than 350,000 distinct CDR3 sequences, 8% to 10% of them singletons. This clonotype appeared a few times. The antigen remains unidentified. Study-level results: CD4+ bias marked clones expanding day 15 to 37, unlike balanced contracting clones. CD4+ contracting clones lay mainly in CM and EM, CD8+ ones in EMRA.

Material for sequencing was PBMCs or a T cell subset sorted from them (not recorded which). The chain links TRBV7-9 to TRBJ1-1; 8 positions agree with TRBD1. This receptor was obtained from a man younger than 30 who had mild COVID-19 (a few samples of this study predate the infection). Cell type and time point are not known. The CDR3 reads CASYRGANTEAFF. The CDR3 DNA sequence: TGTGCCAGCTACAGGGGGGCGAACACTGAAGCTTTCTTT.